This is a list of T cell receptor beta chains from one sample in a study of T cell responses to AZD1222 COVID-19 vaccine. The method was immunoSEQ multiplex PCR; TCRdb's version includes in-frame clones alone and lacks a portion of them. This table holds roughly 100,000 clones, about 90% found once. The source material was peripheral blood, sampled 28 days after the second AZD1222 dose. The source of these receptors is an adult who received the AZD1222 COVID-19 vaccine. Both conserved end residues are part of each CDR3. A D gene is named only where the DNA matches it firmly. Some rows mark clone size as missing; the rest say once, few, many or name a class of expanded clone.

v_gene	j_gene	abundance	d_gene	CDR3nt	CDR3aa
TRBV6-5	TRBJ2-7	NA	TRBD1	TGTGCCAGCAGTTGGGACAGTGCCTCCTACGAGCAGTACTTC	CASSWDSASYEQYF
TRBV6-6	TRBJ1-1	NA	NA	TGTGCCAGCTCCCGTGTGAACACTGAAGCTTTCTTT	CASSRVNTEAFF
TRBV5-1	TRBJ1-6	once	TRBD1	TGCGCCAGCGGGGACAGCTATAATTCACCCCTCCACTTT	CASGDSYNSPLHF
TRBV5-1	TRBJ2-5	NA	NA	TGCGCCAGCAGCTTGGATACGAACAGGGAGACCCAGTACTTC	CASSLDTNRETQYF
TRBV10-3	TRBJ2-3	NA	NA	TGTGCCACACAGGGCACAGATACGCAGTATTTT	CATQGTDTQYF
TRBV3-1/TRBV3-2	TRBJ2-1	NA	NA	TGTGCCAGCAGAACAAGCCGCGGCAATGAGCAGTTCTTC	CASRTSRGNEQFF
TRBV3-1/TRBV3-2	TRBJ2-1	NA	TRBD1	TGTGCCAGCACCAAAGCCGGGACAGGGCTAACCTACAATGAGCAGTTCTTC	CASTKAGTGLTYNEQFF
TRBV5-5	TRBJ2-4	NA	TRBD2	TGTGCCAGCAGCCCGAGAGCCCCGGGAGGCAAAAACATTCAGTACTTC	CASSPRAPGGKNIQYF
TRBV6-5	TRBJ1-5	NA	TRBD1	TGTGGGACAGGGGGCACGGGCAATCAGCCCCAGCATTTT	CGTGGTGNQPQHF
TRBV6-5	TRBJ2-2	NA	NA	TGTGCCAGCACGTGGGGAAGCGGCAACACCGGGGAGCTGTTTTTT	CASTWGSGNTGELFF
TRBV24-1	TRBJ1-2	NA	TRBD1	TGTGCCACCAGTGAATGGGACAGGGGTGTCGGCTACACCTTC	CATSEWDRGVGYTF
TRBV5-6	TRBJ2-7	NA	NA	TGTGCCAGCAGCTACTCCTACGAGCAGTACTTC	CASSYSYEQYF
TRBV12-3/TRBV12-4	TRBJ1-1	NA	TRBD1	TGTGCCAGCAGGTCGACAGGGGGCAACGCTTTCTTT	CASRSTGGNAFF
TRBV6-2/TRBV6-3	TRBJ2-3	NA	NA	TGTGCCAGCAGTTACACCTCCCTAGCGGTTTCCGCAAGGGGGGCCACAGATACGCAGTATTTT	CASSYTSLAVSARGATDTQYF
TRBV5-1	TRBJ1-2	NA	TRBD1	TGCGCCAGCAGCCTCGGGACAGGGGCGAAAGGCTACACCTTC	CASSLGTGAKGYTF
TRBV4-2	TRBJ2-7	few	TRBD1	TGTGCCAGCAGCCCCGGAGACAGGGGATTCTCCTACGAGCAGTACTTC	CASSPGDRGFSYEQYF
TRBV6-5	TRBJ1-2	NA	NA	TGTGCCAGCAGTCCGGGGGCAACCTATGGCTACACCTTC	CASSPGATYGYTF
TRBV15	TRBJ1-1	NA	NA	TGTGCCACCAGCAGAGGGGGGATGGGGGGAACGGACACTGAAGCTTTCTTT	CATSRGGMGGTDTEAFF
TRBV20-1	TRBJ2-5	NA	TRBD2	TGCAGTGCTAGTTTCCTAGCGGGTAGGGAGACCCAGTACTTC	CSASFLAGRETQYF
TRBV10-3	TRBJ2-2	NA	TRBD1	TGTGCCATCAAGGGGGACAGGGGGCGCGACACCGGGGAGCTGTTTTTT	CAIKGDRGRDTGELFF
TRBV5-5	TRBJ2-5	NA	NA	TGTGCCAGCAGCTTGGGGGGGAGTTGGGAGACCCAGTACTTC	CASSLGGSWETQYF
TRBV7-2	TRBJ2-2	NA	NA	TGTGCCAGCAGCTTATTTACCGGGGAGCTGTTTTTT	CASSLFTGELFF
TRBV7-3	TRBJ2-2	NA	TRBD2	TGTGCCAGCAGCTTATCGGGACTAGCGGGGGGCATTAACACCGGGGAGCTGTTTTTT	CASSLSGLAGGINTGELFF
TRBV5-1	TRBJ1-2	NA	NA	TGCGCCAGCAGCTTGGCCGGGGCCGGGGGTGGCTACACCTTC	CASSLAGAGGGYTF
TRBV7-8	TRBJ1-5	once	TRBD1	TGTGCCAGCAGCTTAGCGTTGACAGGGACAAATCAGCCCCAGCATTTT	CASSLALTGTNQPQHF
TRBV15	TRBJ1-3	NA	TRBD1	TGTGCCACCAGCAGAGATCAAGGGACAGCTCTCTCTGGAAACACCATATATTTT	CATSRDQGTALSGNTIYF
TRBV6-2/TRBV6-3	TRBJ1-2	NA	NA	TGTGCCAGCAGCACCGTAGGAGACTATGGCTACACCTTC	CASSTVGDYGYTF
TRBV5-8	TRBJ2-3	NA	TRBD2	TGTGCCAGCAGCCAAGGGAGGGTGGGCACAGATACGCAGTATTTT	CASSQGRVGTDTQYF
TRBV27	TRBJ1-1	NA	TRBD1	TGTGCCAGCAGAGCAGGGGGCGCGGTCACCCGCACTGAAGCTTTCTTT	CASRAGGAVTRTEAFF
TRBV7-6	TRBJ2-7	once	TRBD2	TGTGCCAGCAGCTTAGGGGCTAGCGGGTTCAACGAGCAGTACTTC	CASSLGASGFNEQYF
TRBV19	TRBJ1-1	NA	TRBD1	TGTGCCAGTAACGGCAGGGGGCTCGTGAACACTGAAGCTTTCTTT	CASNGRGLVNTEAFF
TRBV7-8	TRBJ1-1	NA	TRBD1	TGTGCCAGCAGCCGACAGGGTGCCGCTGAAGCTTTCTTT	CASSRQGAAEAFF
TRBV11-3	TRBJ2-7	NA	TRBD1	TGTGCCAGCAGCTCTAAATCCCGGGACAGGGACGAGCAGTACTTC	CASSSKSRDRDEQYF
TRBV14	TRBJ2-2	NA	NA	TGTGCCAGCAGCCAAGTAATACTACCCACCGGGGAGCTGTTTTTT	CASSQVILPTGELFF
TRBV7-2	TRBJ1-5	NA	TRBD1	TGTGCCAGCAGCTCCGGACAGGTCTATCAGCCCCAGCATTTT	CASSSGQVYQPQHF
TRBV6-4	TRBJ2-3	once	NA	TGTGCCAGTAGGTCGTCGGGGTCAGATACGCAGTATTTT	CASRSSGSDTQYF
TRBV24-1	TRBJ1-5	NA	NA	TGTGCCACCAGTGGTCCTCAGAGCCGGCAGCCCCAGCATTTT	CATSGPQSRQPQHF
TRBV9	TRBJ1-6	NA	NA	TGTGCCAGCAGCGTTCCACCGGACGGTGAGAGCTCCTATAATTCACCCCTCCACTTT	CASSVPPDGESSYNSPLHF
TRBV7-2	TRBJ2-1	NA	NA	TGTGCCAGCAGCTTCCCTCGATGGGAGCAGTTCTTC	CASSFPRWEQFF
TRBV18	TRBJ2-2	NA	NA	TGTGCCAGCTCACCTCTCGGGACGGGAACGAACACCGGGGAGCTGTTTTTT	CASSPLGTGTNTGELFF
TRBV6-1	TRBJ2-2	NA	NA	TGTGCCAGCAGTGACGGTGGGCAGGACACCGGGGAGCTGTTTTTT	CASSDGGQDTGELFF
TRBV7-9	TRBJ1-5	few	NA	TGTGCCAGCAGCGGTCCACTTAATCAGCCCCAGCATTTT	CASSGPLNQPQHF
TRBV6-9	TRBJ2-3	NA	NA	TGTGCCAGCAGTTACATAGAACCGCCAGATACGCAGTATTTT	CASSYIEPPDTQYF
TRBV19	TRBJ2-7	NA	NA	TGTGCCAGTAGTCGGGCAGACACCGTTCACGAGCAGTACTTC	CASSRADTVHEQYF
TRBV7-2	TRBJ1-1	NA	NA	TGTGCCAGCAGCTTAGCAGGGGACACTGAAGCTTTCTTT	CASSLAGDTEAFF
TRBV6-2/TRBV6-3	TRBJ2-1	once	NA	TGTGCCAGCAGTTACTCGACGAACACGAATTACAATGAGCAGTTCTTC	CASSYSTNTNYNEQFF
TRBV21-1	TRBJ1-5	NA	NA	TGTGCCAGCAGCAAAGTTGAAGGTAGCAATCAGCCCCAGCATTTT	CASSKVEGSNQPQHF
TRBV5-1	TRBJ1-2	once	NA	TGCGCCAGCAGCTTGTCGGGGGCAAACTATGGCTACACCTTC	CASSLSGANYGYTF
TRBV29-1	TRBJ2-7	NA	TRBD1	TGCAGCGTTGAAAAAGGACAGGGATACAACGAGCAGTACTTC	CSVEKGQGYNEQYF
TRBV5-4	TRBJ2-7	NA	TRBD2	TGTGCCAGCAGGTCTAGCGGGGGCTCCTACGAGCAGTACTTC	CASRSSGGSYEQYF
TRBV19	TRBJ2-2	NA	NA	TGTGCCAGTAAGAGGGGACACACGAACACCGGGGAGCTGTTTTTT	CASKRGHTNTGELFF
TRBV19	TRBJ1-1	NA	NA	TGTGCCAGTATTCGGACGGGGAACACTGAAGCTTTCTTT	CASIRTGNTEAFF
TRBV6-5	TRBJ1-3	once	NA	TGTGCCAGCAGAGACCTCTGGACTGGAAACACCATATATTTT	CASRDLWTGNTIYF